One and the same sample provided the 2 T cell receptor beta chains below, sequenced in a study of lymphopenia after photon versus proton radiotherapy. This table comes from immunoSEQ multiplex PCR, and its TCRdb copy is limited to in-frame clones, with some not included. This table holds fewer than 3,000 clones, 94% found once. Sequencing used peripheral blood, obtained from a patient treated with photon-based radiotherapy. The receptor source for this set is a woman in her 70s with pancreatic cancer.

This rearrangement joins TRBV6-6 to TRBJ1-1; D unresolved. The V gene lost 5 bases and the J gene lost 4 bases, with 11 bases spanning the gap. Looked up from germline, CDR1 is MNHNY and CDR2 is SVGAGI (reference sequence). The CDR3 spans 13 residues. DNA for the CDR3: TGTGCCAGCAGTCCTCTGTTGTCCACTGAAGCTTTCTTT. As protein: CASSPLLSTEAFF.

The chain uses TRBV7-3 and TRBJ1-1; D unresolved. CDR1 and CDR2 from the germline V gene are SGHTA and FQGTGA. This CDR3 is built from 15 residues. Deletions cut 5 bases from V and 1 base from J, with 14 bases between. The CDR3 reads CASSPTGGSNTEAFF. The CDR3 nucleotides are TGTGCCAGCAGCCCCACGGGAGGGTCGAACACTGAAGCTTTCTTT.